This T cell receptor beta chain was obtained from a study of OX40 agonist ivuxolimab in advanced cancers. Study-level findings and limits: With doses of 0.1 to 3.0 mg/kg, CD4+ and CD8+ blood T cells had undergone clonal expansion by week 6.

Worth noting for this clone: Its cognate antigen is unknown.

Autoimmune disease history or systemic immunosuppression excluded patients. V was clipped by 1 base and J by 1 base, with 10 bases between them. This CDR3 has 15 amino acids. Looked up from germline, CDR1 is MGHRA and CDR2 is YSYEKL. Sequenced by immunoSEQ multiplex PCR; TCRdb stores in-frame clones only, minus some. This sample has nearly 80,000 clones, with roughly 94% found just once. The clonotype comes from an adult with an advanced solid tumor such as melanoma, head and neck, liver or kidney cancer. The specimen comprised CD4+ or CD8+ T cells sorted from blood, sampled in a trial of the OX40 agonist ivuxolimab. The rearrangement joins TRBV4-1 to TRBJ2-5, with D hard to call. CDR3 residues: CASSQVTPAQETQYF. CDR3 DNA sequence: TGCGCCAGCAGCCAAGTGACCCCAGCCCAAGAGACCCAGTACTTC.